What follows are 30 T cell receptor beta chains derived from one specimen sequenced in a study of T cell responses to AZD1222 COVID-19 vaccine. The repertoire was sequenced with immunoSEQ multiplex PCR; TCRdb's copy has only in-frame clones and lacks some. The repertoire holds fewer than 150,000 clones, with 80% to 90% as singletons. The specimen comprised peripheral blood, sampled on day 0 of AZD1222 vaccination. These receptors came from an adult in good health.

V is TRBV29-1 and J is TRBJ2-5; 8 nucleotides line up with TRBD2. The trim removed 7 bases at V and 5 bases at J, leaving 6 bases unmatched. Germline CDR1 is SQVTM and CDR2 is ANQGSEA. CDR3 length: 12 residues. The CDR3 loop is CSGWTSTETQYF. CDR3 in DNA: TGCAGCGGATGGACTAGCACGGAGACCCAGTACTTC.

The V call is TRBV7-8, the J call TRBJ2-7; D gene ambiguous. The CDR3 extends over 12 amino acids. CDR1 and CDR2 (germline): SGHVS, FQNEAQ. With 5 bases removed from V and 0 bases from J, the gap between germline ends came to 5 bases. For the CDR3, the DNA is TGTGCCAGCAGCCCAGCCTCCTACGAGCAGTACTTC. It encodes CASSPASYEQYF.

The sample holds one count of this clone. The rearrangement joins TRBV5-1 to TRBJ2-3, with 10 bases lining up with TRBD2. V was clipped by 8 bases and J by 4 bases; unmatched bases: 10. The CDR3 is 15 amino acids. From germline, CDR1 is SGHRS and CDR2 YFSETQ. This chain's CDR3 is CASSRGAGGSDTQYF. The CDR3 DNA sequence: TGCGCCAGTTCCCGAGGAGCGGGGGGGTCAGATACGCAGTATTTT.

The chain uses TRBV9 and TRBJ1-4; 7 bases map to TRBD1. Germline CDR1 SGDLS, CDR2 YYNGEE. The length of the CDR3 is 14 residues. Trimming removed 3 bases from V and 6 bases from J; junction bases left unmatched: 5. The chain's CDR3 is CASSEPGGDEKLFF. CDR3 nucleotides: TGTGCCAGCAGCGAACCAGGGGGGGATGAAAAACTGTTTTTT.

This chain connects TRBV18 to TRBJ2-7; 7 bases agree with TRBD1. Germline V gene lookup returns CDR1 KGHSH and CDR2 LQKENI. CDR3 size: 14 residues. J was trimmed by 7 bases and V by 6 bases; bases with no gene match: 12. CDR3 loop: CASSPWDSSEEQYF. In DNA form, the CDR3 reads TGTGCCAGCTCCCCCTGGGACAGCTCTGAGGAGCAGTACTTC.

The V and J genes are TRBV19 and TRBJ1-3; D perhaps matches TRBD1 (5 bases). V was trimmed by 7 bases and J by 2 bases, leaving 15 bases between them. This CDR3 is built from 15 residues. Germline V gene sequence: CDR1 LNHDA, CDR2 SQIVND (reference sequence). This CDR3 reads CASTVNVDTGNTIYF. The CDR3 DNA is TGTGCCAGTACCGTTAACGTGGACACTGGAAACACCATATATTTT.

V is TRBV4-2 and J is TRBJ2-2, with 10 bases identical to TRBD1. Germline V lookup: CDR1 LGHNA, CDR2 YNFKEQ. The CDR3 has 16 residues. V dropped 1 base and J dropped 6; count of bases not matched to a gene: 5. For the CDR3, the DNA is TGTGCCAGCAGCCAAGCGGGGGACAGGGGCGCCGGGGAGCTGTTTTTT. Its protein is CASSQAGDRGAGELFF.

The chain links TRBV12-5 to TRBJ1-2, with TRBD1 as a possible D gene (5 bases). V gave up 0 bases and J gave up 4 bases, with 9 bases separating them. The CDR3 is 14 amino acids. Germline V gives CDR1 LGHNT, CDR2 FRNRAP. The chain's CDR3 is CASGLVWGIYGYTF. The CDR3 nucleotides read TGTGCTAGTGGTTTGGTATGGGGCATCTATGGCTACACCTTC.

The chain links TRBV5-6 to TRBJ1-5; the D is unclear. CDR1 and CDR2 from the germline V gene are SGHDT and YYEEEE. The CDR3 has 17 amino acids. Trimming stripped 1 base from V and 0 bases from J, with 14 bases between. CDR3 in DNA: TGTGCCAGCAGCTTGAGATTTTCGGGGTTTAGCAATCAGCCCCAGCATTTT. Translated: CASSLRFSGFSNQPQHF.

CDR3 amino acids: CASSSSILFSGNTIYF. DNA for the CDR3: TGTGCCAGCAGCTCCAGTATACTCTTCTCTGGAAACACCATATATTTT. The chain employs TRBV5-8 and TRBJ1-3; no clear D. The V end lost 3 bases, the J end lost 0 bases, and 13 bases lay between the germline ends. The CDR3 runs to 16 residues. Per germline, CDR1 SGHTS and CDR2 YDEGEE.

This chain links TRBV7-2 with TRBJ2-3; D is unresolved. CDR1 and CDR2 from the germline V gene are SGHTA and FQGNSA. Trimming removed 8 bases at V and 0 bases at J, with 12 bases between. CDR3 length: 14 residues. The CDR3 region has the DNA TGTGCCAGCGATCGGGCTTATAGCACAGATACGCAGTATTTT. This sequence encodes CASDRAYSTDTQYF.

This sequence joins TRBV12-3 or TRBV12-4 and TRBJ2-1, with D uncertain. The CDR3 has 11 amino acids. Between the trimmed V and J ends, which lost 2 bases and 9 bases, there was a span of 5 bases. The CDR3: CASSLRAEQFF. Written as DNA, the CDR3 is TGTGCCAGCAGTTTAAGGGCTGAGCAGTTCTTC.

CDR3: CASSSGTSGGGLDTQYF. CDR3 DNA sequence: TGCGCCAGCAGCTCCGGGACTAGCGGGGGTGGTTTGGATACGCAGTATTTT. The V gene is TRBV5-1, the J gene TRBJ2-3, with 14 bases that match TRBD2. V lost 3 bases, J lost 6 bases, and 9 bases stayed unmatched. The CDR3 sequence is 17 residues long. Germline values: CDR1 SGHRS, CDR2 YFSETQ.

The chain recombines TRBV6-2 or TRBV6-3 with TRBJ2-7; D remains ambiguous. The ends were cut back, 4 bases at V and 4 bases at J, with 11 bases in the middle. The CDR3 extends over 13 amino acids. CDR1 is MNHEY, CDR2 SVGEGT, per germline. The DNA of the CDR3 is TGTGCCAGCAGTTCCGAACAACTATACGAGCAGTACTTC. It encodes CASSSEQLYEQYF.

The chain links TRBV6-1 to TRBJ1-5; D is possibly TRBD1 (6 bases). The V gene lost 4 bases and the J gene lost 0 bases, with 22 bases spanning the gap. The CDR3 runs to 19 residues. CDR1 is MNHNS, CDR2 SASEGT, per germline. This CDR3 reads CASSARTIAGTHSNQPQHF. The CDR3 nucleotides are TGTGCCAGCAGTGCCAGGACGATAGCCGGGACACATAGCAATCAGCCCCAGCATTTT.

A single count supports this clone. The rearrangement joins TRBV9 to TRBJ2-7, with TRBD1 identical over 7 bases. V lost 3 bases and J lost 5; bases outside the gene matches: 8. The CDR3 extends over 14 amino acids. Per germline, CDR1 SGDLS and CDR2 YYNGEE. The CDR3 sequence is CASSGQTGIDEQYF. CDR3 DNA sequence: TGTGCCAGCAGCGGACAGACAGGGATCGACGAGCAGTACTTC.

The chain links TRBV10-3 to TRBJ1-2; no clear D. CDR1 and CDR2 from the germline V gene are ENHRY and SYGVKD. V gave up 10 bases and J gave up 5 bases, with 14 bases separating them. The CDR3 is made up of 12 amino acids. The CDR3 is CASLGVQYGYTF. In DNA, the CDR3 is TGTGCCAGCCTCGGGGTGCAGTATGGCTACACCTTC.

This sequence joins TRBV5-1 and TRBJ1-1, with D possibly TRBD1 on 6 matching bases. V was trimmed by 4 bases and J by 4 bases, leaving 14 bases between them. Germline V gene lookup returns CDR1 SGHRS and CDR2 YFSETQ. The CDR3 loop spans 14 amino acids. CDR3 in DNA: TGCGCCAGCAGCGTACAGGGTTTTGCCACTGAAGCTTTCTTT. This codes for CASSVQGFATEAFF. The full variable domain, completed using reference TRBV5-1 and TRBJ1-1, is KAGVTQTPRYLIKTRGQQVTLSCSPISGHRSVSWYQQTPGQGLQFLFEYFSETQRNKGNFPGRFSGRQFSNSRSEMNVSTLELGDSALYLCASSVQGFATEAFFGQGTRLTVV.

This rearrangement joins TRBV3-1 (or the pseudogene TRBV3-2) to TRBJ1-1; the match to TRBD1 covers 7 bases. CDR1 LGHDT and CDR2 YNNKEL come from the germline V gene (reference sequence). V gave up 1 base and J gave up 6 bases; unmatched junction bases: 2. The CDR3 length is 13 residues. The CDR3 region has the DNA TGTGCCAGCAGCCAAGCAGGGGGTGCTGAAGCTTTCTTT. Encoded protein: CASSQAGGAEAFF.

This clone has a handful of counts. The chain joins TRBV9 to TRBJ2-2, with D possibly TRBD2 on 7 matching bases. Germline values: CDR1 SGDLS, CDR2 YYNGEE. The CDR3 spans 17 residues. Trimming took 4 bases from V and 0 from J, leaving 16 bases between them. CDR3 amino acids: CASSSPAGAPNTGELFF. CDR3 in DNA: TGTGCCAGCAGCTCCCCGGCGGGGGCGCCGAACACCGGGGAGCTGTTTTTT. Variable domain in full (rest from reference TRBV9 and TRBJ2-2): DSGVTQTPKHLITATGQRVTLRCSPRSGDLSVYWYQQSLDQGLQFLIQYYNGEERAKGNILERFSAQQFPDLHSELNLSSLELGDSALYFCASSSPAGAPNTGELFFGEGSRLTVL.

This sequence joins TRBV7-9 and TRBJ1-1, with D unresolved. The CDR3 has 14 residues. V was trimmed by 5 bases and J by 4 bases, leaving 14 bases between them. Germline CDR1 reads SEHNR; CDR2 reads FQNEAQ (reference sequence). The CDR3 spells CASSQLAGATEAFF. CDR3 sequence (DNA): TGTGCCAGCAGCCAACTTGCCGGCGCCACTGAAGCTTTCTTT.

This clone was seen just once. The CDR3 protein is CASSIQGVNEKLFF. The CDR3 DNA reads as TGCGCCAGCAGCATACAGGGGGTTAATGAAAAACTGTTTTTT. This chain connects TRBV5-1 to TRBJ1-4, with 8 bases matching TRBD1. CDR3 size: 14 residues. Trimming took 4 bases from V and 4 from J; bases not matched to a gene: 3. Germline-derived CDR1 and CDR2 are SGHRS and YFSETQ.

The V gene is TRBV5-8, the J gene TRBJ2-7, with 7 bases aligning to TRBD2. With V trimmed by 4 bases and J by 2 bases, 12 bases remained unmatched. CDR1 SGHTS and CDR2 YDEGEE come from the germline V gene. CDR3 length equals 16 residues. The CDR3 loop reads CASSQLLQRGTYEQYF. The CDR3 region has the DNA TGTGCCAGCAGCCAGCTACTACAGCGGGGAACCTACGAGCAGTACTTC.

This chain joins TRBV5-6 and TRBJ2-5, with D maybe TRBD2 (6 bases). Between the trimmed V and J ends, which lost 3 bases and 12 bases, there was a span of 27 bases. CDR1 SGHDT and CDR2 YYEEEE come from the germline V gene. The CDR3 runs to 16 residues. CDR3 in amino acids: CASSYLSRDSSRGEYF. The CDR3 nucleotides are TGTGCCAGCAGCTACCTATCCCGGGACTCTAGCCGTGGGGAGTACTTC.

The V call is TRBV12-3 or TRBV12-4, the J call TRBJ2-5; 7 bases line up with TRBD2. This CDR3 has 13 residues. The ends lost 6 bases at V and 7 bases at J; junction bases unmatched: 8. The chain's CDR3 is CASSQLSGGTQYF. In nucleotides, the CDR3 is TGTGCCAGCAGCCAACTATCGGGGGGGACCCAGTACTTC.

The rearrangement uses TRBV10-1 and TRBJ2-3; D remains unclear. CDR3 size: 12 residues. In germline, CDR1 is WNHNN, CDR2 SYGVQD (reference sequence). V lost 2 bases and J lost 6, with 6 bases in between. The CDR3 reads CASSEGLDTQYF. CDR3 nucleotides: TGCGCCAGCAGTGAGGGTCTGGATACGCAGTATTTT.

The chain links TRBV4-1 to TRBJ2-7; TRBD1 might be the D (6 bases). Per germline, CDR1 MGHRA and CDR2 YSYEKL. The CDR3 sequence is 15 residues long. Trimming took 0 bases from V and 3 from J, leaving 12 bases between them. The CDR3 loop is CASSQESRGGYEQYF. CDR3 DNA: TGCGCCAGCAGCCAAGAGTCCAGGGGTGGCTACGAGCAGTACTTC.

The rearrangement joins TRBV5-6 to TRBJ2-7; the D gene is possibly TRBD1 (5 bases). Germline CDR1 is SGHDT and CDR2 is YYEEEE. The CDR3 sequence is 15 residues long. Between the trimmed V and J ends, which lost 2 bases and 2 bases, there was a span of 14 bases. The CDR3 DNA sequence: TGTGCCAGCAGCTTTCAGGGTCCCCCTACCTACGAGCAGTACTTC. Translating gives CASSFQGPPTYEQYF.

The CDR3 loop is CASSPNRVAGANVLTF. Written as DNA, the CDR3 is TGTGCCAGCAGCCCCAACAGGGTCGCTGGGGCCAACGTCCTGACTTTC. The rearrangement links TRBV7-2 to TRBJ2-6; weak D call: TRBD1 (6 bases). Trimming removed 5 bases at V and 2 bases at J, with 13 bases between. The germline V gene has CDR1 SGHTA and CDR2 FQGNSA. This CDR3 is built from 16 residues.

The genes are TRBV30 and TRBJ2-3; D is ambiguous. V dropped 2 bases and J dropped 7 bases, with 16 bases sitting between them. The CDR3 has 14 residues. Germline V gene data show CDR1 as GTSNPN and CDR2 as SVGIG (reference sequence). CDR3 loop: CAWSFGRGENTQYF. CDR3 nucleotide sequence: TGTGCCTGGAGTTTTGGACGCGGTGAAAATACGCAGTATTTT.